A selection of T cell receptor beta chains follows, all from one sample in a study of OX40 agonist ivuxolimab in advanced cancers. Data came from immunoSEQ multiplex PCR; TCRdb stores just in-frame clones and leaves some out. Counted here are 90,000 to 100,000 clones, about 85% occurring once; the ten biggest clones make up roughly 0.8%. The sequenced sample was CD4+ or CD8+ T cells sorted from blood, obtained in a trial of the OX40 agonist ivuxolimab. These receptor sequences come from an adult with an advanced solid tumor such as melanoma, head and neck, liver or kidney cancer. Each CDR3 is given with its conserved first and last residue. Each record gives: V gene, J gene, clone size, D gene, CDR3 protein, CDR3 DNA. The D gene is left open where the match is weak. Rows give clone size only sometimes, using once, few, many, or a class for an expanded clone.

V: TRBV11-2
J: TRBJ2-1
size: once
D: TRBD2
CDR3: CASSMSGTSVTNEQFF
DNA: TGTGCCAGCAGCATGTCCGGGACTAGCGTTACCAATGAGCAGTTCTTC

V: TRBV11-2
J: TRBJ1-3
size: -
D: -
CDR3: CASSFGSGNTIYF
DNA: TGTGCCAGCAGCTTTGGGTCTGGAAACACCATATATTTT

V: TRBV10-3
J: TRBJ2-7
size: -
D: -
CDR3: CAISESAGVSYEQYF
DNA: TGTGCCATCAGTGAATCGGCAGGCGTATCCTACGAGCAGTACTTC

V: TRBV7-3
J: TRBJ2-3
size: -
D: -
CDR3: CASSLGSGPQEAQYF
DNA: TGTGCCAGCAGCTTAGGTAGCGGACCCCAAGAGGCGCAGTATTTT

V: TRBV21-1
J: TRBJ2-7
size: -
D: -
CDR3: CASSKVGRPATTYEQYF
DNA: TGTGCCAGCAGCAAGGTGGGTCGTCCAGCGACGACCTACGAGCAGTACTTC

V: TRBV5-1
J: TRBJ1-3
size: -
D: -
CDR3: CASSLRQGDTIYF
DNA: TGCGCCAGCAGCTTGAGGCAGGGAGACACCATATATTTT

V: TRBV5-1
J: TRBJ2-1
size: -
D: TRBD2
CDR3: CASSLGLAGYNEQFF
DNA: TGCGCCAGCAGCTTGGGCCTAGCGGGATACAATGAGCAGTTCTTC

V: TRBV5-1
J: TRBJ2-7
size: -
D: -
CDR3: CASSLIPGLGSYEQYF
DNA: TGCGCCAGCAGCTTGATTCCTGGGCTAGGATCCTACGAGCAGTACTTC

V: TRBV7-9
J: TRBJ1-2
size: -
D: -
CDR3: CASSPLQGVYGYTF
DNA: TGTGCCAGCAGCCCGCTCCAGGGAGTCTATGGCTACACCTTC

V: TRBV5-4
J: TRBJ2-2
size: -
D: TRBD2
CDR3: CASSAEYGTSTSGELFF
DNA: TGTGCCAGCAGCGCTGAGTACGGGACTAGTACCTCCGGGGAGCTGTTTTTT

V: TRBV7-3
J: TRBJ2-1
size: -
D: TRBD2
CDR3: CASSLQTSGNNEQFF
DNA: TGTGCCAGCAGTCTCCAGACTAGCGGAAACAATGAGCAGTTCTTC

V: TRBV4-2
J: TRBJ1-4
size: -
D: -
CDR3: CASSQKEGEKLFF
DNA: TGTGCCAGCAGCCAAAAAGAGGGTGAAAAACTGTTTTTT

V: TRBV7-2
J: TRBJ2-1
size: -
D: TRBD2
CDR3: CASSFRGLAGNNEQFF
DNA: TGTGCCAGCAGCTTCCGTGGGCTAGCGGGAAACAATGAGCAGTTCTTC

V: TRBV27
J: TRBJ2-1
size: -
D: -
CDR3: CASSRLVSDEQFF
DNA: TGTGCCAGCTCTCGACTAGTAAGCGATGAGCAGTTCTTC

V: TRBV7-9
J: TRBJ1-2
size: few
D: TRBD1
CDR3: CASSPGQGYSGYTF
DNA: TGTGCCAGCAGCCCCGGACAGGGGTATTCTGGCTACACCTTC

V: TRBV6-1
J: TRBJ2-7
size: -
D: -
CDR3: CASSASFYEQYF
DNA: TGTGCCAGCAGTGCTTCATTCTACGAGCAGTACTTC

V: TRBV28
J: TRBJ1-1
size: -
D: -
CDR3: CASSLPGGLDTEAFF
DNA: TGTGCCAGCAGTTTACCTGGCGGGTTAGACACTGAAGCTTTCTTT

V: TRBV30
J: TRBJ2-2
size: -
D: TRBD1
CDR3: CAWSGGAGELFF
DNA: TGTGCCTGGTCAGGGGGAGCCGGGGAGCTGTTTTTT

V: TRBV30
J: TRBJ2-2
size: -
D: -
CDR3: CAWSSGRILTGELFF
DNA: TGTGCCTGGAGTTCCGGACGGATTCTTACCGGGGAGCTGTTTTTT

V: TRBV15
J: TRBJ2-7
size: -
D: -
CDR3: CATSRDSGKKYF
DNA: TGTGCCACCAGCAGAGATAGTGGAAAGAAGTACTTC

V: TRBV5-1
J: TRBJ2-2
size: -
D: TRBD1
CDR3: CASSLQTGSNTGELFF
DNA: TGCGCCAGCAGCCTCCAGACAGGGAGTAACACCGGGGAGCTGTTTTTT

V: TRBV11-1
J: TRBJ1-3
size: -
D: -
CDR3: CASSLDAPGNTIYF
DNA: TGTGCCAGCAGCTTGGACGCTCCTGGAAACACCATATATTTT

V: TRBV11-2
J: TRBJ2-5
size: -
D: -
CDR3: CASSFQPGAGETQYF
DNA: TGTGCCAGCAGCTTCCAACCCGGGGCGGGGGAGACCCAGTACTTC

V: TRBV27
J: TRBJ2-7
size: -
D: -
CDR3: CASSSAYEQYF
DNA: TGTGCCAGCAGTTCCGCCTACGAGCAGTACTTC

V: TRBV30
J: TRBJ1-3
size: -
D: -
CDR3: CAWGISGNTIYF
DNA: TGTGCCTGGGGTATCTCTGGAAACACCATATATTTT

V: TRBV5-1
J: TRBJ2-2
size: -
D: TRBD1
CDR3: CASSWGQGASTGELFF
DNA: TGCGCCAGCAGCTGGGGACAGGGGGCGAGCACCGGGGAGCTGTTTTTT

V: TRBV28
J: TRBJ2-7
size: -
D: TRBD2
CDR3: CASRGGTSGSYEQYF
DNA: TGTGCCAGCAGGGGGGGGACTAGCGGTTCCTACGAGCAGTACTTC

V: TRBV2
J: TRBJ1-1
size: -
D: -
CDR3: CASDGGARNTEAFF
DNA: TGTGCCAGCGATGGTGGGGCTCGGAACACTGAAGCTTTCTTT